Below, 12 T cell receptor beta chains from the same sample are listed, as sequenced in a study of OX40 agonist ivuxolimab in advanced cancers. This table comes from immunoSEQ multiplex PCR, and its TCRdb copy is limited to in-frame clones, with some not included. Seen here are about 30,000 clones, roughly 84% observed once, and the top ten hold around a fifth. The material sequenced was CD4+ or CD8+ T cells sorted from blood, taken in a trial of the OX40 agonist ivuxolimab. These receptors were collected from an adult with an advanced solid tumor such as melanoma, head and neck, liver or kidney cancer.

V usage is TRBV11-1 and J usage is TRBJ2-3; TRBD2 is a possible D gene (6 bases). CDR3 length: 14 amino acids. The V and J ends lost 0 bases and 4 bases respectively, with 8 bases between them. Germline V gene sequence: CDR1 SGHAT, CDR2 FQDESV (reference sequence). DNA of the CDR3: TGTGCCAGCAGCTTAGCGGCTAGCGCAGATACGCAGTATTTT. Translated, it gives CASSLAASADTQYF.

The V call is TRBV5-5, the J call TRBJ2-5; 8 bases agree with TRBD1. Germline lookup yields CDR1 SGHKS and CDR2 YYEKEE (reference sequence). The V and J ends lost 1 base and 4 bases, in that order; junction bases with no gene match: 9. The CDR3 loop spans 16 amino acids. CDR3 in DNA: TGTGCCAGCAGCTTGTGGTTGACAGGGGAAGGAGAGACCCAGTACTTC. Protein: CASSLWLTGEGETQYF.

Only one count was recorded for this clone. The chain employs TRBV5-4 and TRBJ1-2; tentatively, D is TRBD1 (5 bases). This CDR3 spans 16 amino acids. Germline-derived CDR1 and CDR2 are SGHNT and YYREEE (reference sequence). The V end was cut by 3 bases, the J end by 4 bases, with 19 bases between. The CDR3 is CASSSPGHKSGYGYTF. CDR3 coding DNA: TGTGCCAGCAGCTCCCCCGGACACAAATCAGGCTATGGCTACACCTTC. Full variable domain (remainder filled in from reference TRBV5-4 and TRBJ1-2): ETGVTQSPTHLIKTRGQQVTLRCSSQSGHNTVSWYQQALGQGPQFIFQYYREEENGRGNFPPRFSGLQFPNYSSELNVNALELDDSALYLCASSSPGHKSGYGYTFGSGTRLTVV.

The gene calls are TRBV9 and TRBJ1-2; TRBD1 might be the D (5 bases). Trimming left V 3 bases short and J 5 bases short, with 14 bases between. This CDR3 spans 14 amino acids. Germline CDR1 SGDLS, CDR2 YYNGEE. The CDR3 DNA reads TGTGCCAGCAGCGCTGGTCGGGGCGCTTATGGCTACACCTTC. It translates to CASSAGRGAYGYTF.

V usage is TRBV9 and J usage is TRBJ2-7; D is undetermined. Germline lookup yields CDR1 SGDLS and CDR2 YYNGEE. The ends were cut back, 0 bases at V and 0 bases at J, with 4 bases in the middle. CDR3 length: 13 amino acids. CDR3 region: CASSVDYSYEQYF. The DNA for the CDR3 is TGTGCCAGCAGCGTAGACTACTCCTACGAGCAGTACTTC.

This clone has only one observation. CDR3 nucleotide sequence: TGTGCCAGCAGCAATGGCGGGACTAGCGCGTACAATGAGCAGTTCTTC. Protein sequence: CASSNGGTSAYNEQFF. The chain couples TRBV5-6 to TRBJ2-1; 10 bases align to TRBD2. Germline lookup yields CDR1 SGHDT and CDR2 YYEEEE. V was clipped by 4 bases and J by 4 bases; unmatched bases: 8. The CDR3 extends over 16 amino acids.

A note on this clone: Germline is not matched at one junction end, which may reflect a read error. The chain recombines TRBV4-1 with TRBJ1-3; tentative D call: TRBD1 (6 bases). CDR3 length equals 13 residues. Germline V gene lookup returns CDR1 MGHRA and CDR2 YSYEKL. The CDR3 loop is CASSQERGTPSWF. CDR3 sequence (DNA): TGCGCCAGCAGCCAAGAAAGGGGGACACCTAGCTGGTTT.

This clone was seen only once. The chain is built from TRBV11-2 and TRBJ1-5, with 9 bases lining up with TRBD1. There are 17 residues in the CDR3. The trim removed 5 bases at V and 0 bases at J, leaving 8 bases unmatched. Germline CDR1 SGHAT, CDR2 FQNNGV. The CDR3 reads CASSADRGTYSNQPQHF. CDR3 coding DNA: TGTGCCAGCAGCGCCGACAGGGGGACGTATAGCAATCAGCCCCAGCATTTT.

J is TRBJ2-7 and V is TRBV5-1; 7 bases are a match to TRBD1. The CDR3 spans 14 residues. The junction had 8 bases not matched to a gene; V was cut back by 3 bases and J by 5 bases. Germline loops: CDR1 SGHRS, CDR2 YFSETQ. CDR3 region: CASSYDRVSNEQYF. Here the CDR3 DNA reads TGCGCCAGCAGCTACGACAGGGTCTCGAACGAGCAGTACTTC.

V usage is TRBV5-1 and J usage is TRBJ2-1; possible D gene TRBD2, 6 bases. This CDR3 is built from 14 residues. Trimming removed 4 bases from V and 5 bases from J, with 13 bases in between. The germline V gene has CDR1 SGHRS and CDR2 YFSETQ. CDR3 coding DNA: TGCGCCAGCAGCCAGGGACTTGGGGACAATGAGCAGTTCTTC. Its protein is CASSQGLGDNEQFF.

This clone was observed a handful of times. The CDR3 bases are TGTGCCAGCAGCGTAGGGGGACAGGGGATGAACACTGAAGCTTTCTTT. It specifies CASSVGGQGMNTEAFF. The chain combines TRBV9 with TRBJ1-1; 10 bases align to TRBD1. With V trimmed by 0 bases and J by 0 bases, 2 bases remained unmatched. Germline V gene data show CDR1 as SGDLS and CDR2 as YYNGEE. The CDR3 spans 16 residues.

CDR3 region: CASSRTASTDTQYF. CDR3 nucleotides: TGTGCCAGCTCACGGACGGCTAGCACAGATACGCAGTATTTT. J is TRBJ2-3 and V is TRBV6-4; no firm D call. The CDR3 contains 14 residues. CDR1 MRHNA and CDR2 SNTAGT come from the germline V gene. The V and J ends lost 8 bases and 0 bases respectively, with 12 bases between them.